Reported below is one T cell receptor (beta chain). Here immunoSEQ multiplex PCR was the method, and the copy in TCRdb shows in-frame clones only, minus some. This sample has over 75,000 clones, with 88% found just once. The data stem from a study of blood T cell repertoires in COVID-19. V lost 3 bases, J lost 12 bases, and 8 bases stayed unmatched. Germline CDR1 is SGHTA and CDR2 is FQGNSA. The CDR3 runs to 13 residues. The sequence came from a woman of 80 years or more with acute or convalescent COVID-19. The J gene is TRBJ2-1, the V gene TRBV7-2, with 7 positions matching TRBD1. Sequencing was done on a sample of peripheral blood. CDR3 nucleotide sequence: TGTGCCAGCAGCTTCAACAGACAGGGCGGGCAGTTCTTC. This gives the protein CASSFNRQGGQFF.